Here is one TCR beta chain with its context. The antigen is undetermined. The data are from a study of blood T cells in healthy people across ages. Notes on the study in general: A strong correlation was found between TCR beta diversity and the percentage of naive T cells.

The CDR3 sequence is 14 residues long. V was pared by 6 bases and J by 0 bases, with 12 bases between. Germline CDR1 is DFQATT and CDR2 is SNEGSKA (reference sequence). A sample-barcoded 5' primer and a J-beta primer mix were used in a second PCR of roughly 7 to 11 cycles. Tagging of each cDNA molecule was performed by a template-switch adaptor with 12 random nucleotides. MiXCR was run by TCRdb on the 5' RACE reads, yielding one entry per CDR3 protein. The sample records about 1 million distinct CDR3 sequences, less than 50% being singletons. This clonotype was sampled from a woman aged 60-75 years in good health. Sequenced input: blood. This rearrangement joins TRBV20-1 to TRBJ1-5; D call uncertain. Here the CDR3 DNA reads TGCAGTGCCACAAGAGGCGCTAGCAATCAGCCCCAGCATTTT. Its translation: CSATRGASNQPQHF.